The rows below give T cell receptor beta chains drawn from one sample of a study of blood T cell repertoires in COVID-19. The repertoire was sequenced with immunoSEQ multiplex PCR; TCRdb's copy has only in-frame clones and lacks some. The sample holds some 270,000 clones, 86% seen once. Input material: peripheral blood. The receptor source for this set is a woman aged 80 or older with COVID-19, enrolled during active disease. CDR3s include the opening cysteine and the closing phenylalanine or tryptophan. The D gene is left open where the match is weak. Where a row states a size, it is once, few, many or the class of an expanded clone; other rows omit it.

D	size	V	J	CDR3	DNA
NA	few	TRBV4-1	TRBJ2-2	CASSQDYGGELFF	TGCGCCAGCAGCCAAGATTACGGGGGGGAGCTGTTTTTT
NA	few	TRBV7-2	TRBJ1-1	CASSPTSRVAEAFF	TGTGCCAGCAGCCCTACGAGCAGGGTAGCTGAAGCTTTCTTT
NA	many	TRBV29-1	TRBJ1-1	CSVQPATEAFF	TGCAGCGTTCAACCCGCGACTGAAGCTTTCTTT
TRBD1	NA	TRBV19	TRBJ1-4	CATRRSGQGGEKLFF	TGTGCCACCAGAAGAAGCGGACAGGGTGGAGAAAAACTGTTTTTT
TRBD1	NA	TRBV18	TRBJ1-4	CASSPPGGGEEKLFF	TGTGCCAGCTCACCACCAGGAGGGGGCGAGGAAAAACTGTTTTTT
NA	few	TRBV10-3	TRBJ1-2	CAISEGQAYGYTF	TGTGCCATCAGTGAGGGGCAGGCCTATGGCTACACCTTC
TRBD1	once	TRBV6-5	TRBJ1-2	CASSPTGDYGYTF	TGTGCCAGCAGTCCTACAGGGGACTATGGCTACACCTTC
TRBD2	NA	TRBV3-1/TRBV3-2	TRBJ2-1	CASSPSGGAYNEQFF	TGTGCCAGCAGCCCTAGCGGGGGGGCGTACAATGAGCAGTTCTTC
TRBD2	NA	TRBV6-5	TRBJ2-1	CASSFSGAYNEQFF	TGTGCCAGCAGTTTTAGCGGGGCTTACAATGAGCAGTTCTTC
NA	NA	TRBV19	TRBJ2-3	CASSISFGRDTLSGTQYF	TGTGCCAGTAGTATTTCGTTTGGGCGGGATACCCTTAGCGGTACGCAGTATTTT
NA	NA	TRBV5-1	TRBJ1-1	CASSPGGATEAFF	TGCGCCAGCAGCCCCGGGGGGGCGACTGAAGCTTTCTTT
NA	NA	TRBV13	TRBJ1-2	CASSLGGGPGYGYTF	TGTGCCAGCAGCTTAGGTGGGGGCCCGGGCTATGGCTACACCTTC
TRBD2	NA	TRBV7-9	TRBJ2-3	CASRNGGISTDTQYF	TGTGCCAGCAGAAACGGGGGGATAAGCACAGATACGCAGTATTTT
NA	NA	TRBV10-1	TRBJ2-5	CASSVRDQETQYF	TGCGCCAGCAGTGTCCGGGACCAAGAGACCCAGTACTTC
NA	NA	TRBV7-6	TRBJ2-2	CASSRAGAPANTGELFF	TGTGCCAGCAGCCGCGCGGGGGCGCCAGCGAACACCGGGGAGCTGTTTTTT
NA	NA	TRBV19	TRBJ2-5	CASSISGYQETQYF	TGTGCCAGTAGTATCTCAGGGTACCAAGAGACCCAGTACTTC
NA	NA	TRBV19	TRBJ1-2	CASSIEGPGEAGGYTF	TGTGCCAGTAGTATAGAAGGGCCAGGGGAAGCCGGTGGCTACACCTTC
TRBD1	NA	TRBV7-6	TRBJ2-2	CASSLGDRGDTGELFF	TGTGCCAGCAGCTTAGGGGACAGGGGGGACACCGGGGAGCTGTTTTTT
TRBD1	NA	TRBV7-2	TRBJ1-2	CASSRDRIYGYTF	TGTGCCAGCAGCCGGGACAGAATTTATGGCTACACCTTC
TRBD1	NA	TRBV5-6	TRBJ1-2	CASSPGQGGYGYTF	TGTGCCAGCAGCCCGGGACAGGGGGGCTATGGCTACACCTTC
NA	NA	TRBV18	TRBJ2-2	CASSPPGVTGELFF	TGTGCCAGCTCACCGCCAGGGGTCACCGGGGAGCTGTTTTTT
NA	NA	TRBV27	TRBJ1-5	CAVPGLSNQPQHF	TGTGCCGTACCAGGGTTGAGCAATCAGCCCCAGCATTTT
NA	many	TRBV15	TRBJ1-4	CAPPSEKLFF	TGTGCACCCCCCAGTGAAAAACTGTTTTTT
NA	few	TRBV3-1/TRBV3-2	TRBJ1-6	CASRWGANSPLHF	TGTGCCAGCAGATGGGGAGCCAATTCACCCCTCCACTTT
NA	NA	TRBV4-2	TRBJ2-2	CASSPITGAGELFF	TGTGCCAGCAGCCCCATAACCGGGGCCGGGGAGCTGTTTTTT
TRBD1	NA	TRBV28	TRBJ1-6	CASRTGTATYNSPLHF	TGTGCCAGCAGGACTGGGACAGCCACCTATAATTCACCCCTCCACTTT
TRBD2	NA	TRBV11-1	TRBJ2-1	CASSLRTSSTGGWQFF	TGTGCCAGCAGCCTGCGGACTAGCTCAACGGGAGGTTGGCAGTTCTTC
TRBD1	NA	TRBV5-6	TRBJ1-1	CASSAIGTVSEAFF	TGTGCCAGCAGCGCGATCGGGACAGTCTCCGAAGCTTTCTTT
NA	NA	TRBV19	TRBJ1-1	CASSIIRGENTEAFF	TGTGCCAGTAGTATTATTCGGGGAGAAAACACTGAAGCTTTCTTT
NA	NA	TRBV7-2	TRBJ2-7	CASSLAGGPYEQYF	TGTGCCAGCAGCTTAGCGGGGGGGCCCTACGAGCAGTACTTC
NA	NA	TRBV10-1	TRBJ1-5	CASSEANHSNQPQHF	TGCGCCAGCAGTGAGGCTAACCATAGCAATCAGCCCCAGCATTTT
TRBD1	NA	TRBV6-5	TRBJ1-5	CASSLDRARNQPQHF	TGTGCCAGCAGTCTCGACAGGGCCCGCAATCAGCCCCAGCATTTT
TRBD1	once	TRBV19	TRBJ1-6	CASSARQGMGSPLHF	TGTGCCAGTAGTGCCCGACAGGGAATGGGATCACCCCTCCACTTT
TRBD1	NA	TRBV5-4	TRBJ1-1	CASSSLGGSEAFF	TGTGCCAGCAGCTCGCTAGGGGGCTCTGAAGCTTTCTTT
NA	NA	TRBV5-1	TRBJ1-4	CASSSSSAGEKLFF	TGCGCCAGCAGCTCGAGCTCGGCGGGTGAAAAACTGTTTTTT
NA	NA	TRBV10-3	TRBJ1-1	CAISGEGNTEAFF	TGTGCCATCAGTGGTGAGGGAAACACTGAAGCTTTCTTT
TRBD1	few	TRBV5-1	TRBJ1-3	CASSSTGGSGNTIYF	TGCGCCAGCAGCTCAACAGGGGGCTCTGGAAACACCATATATTTT
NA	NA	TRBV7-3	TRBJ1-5	CASSLTGQGQPQHF	TGTGCCAGCAGCTTAACGGGGCAAGGTCAGCCCCAGCATTTT
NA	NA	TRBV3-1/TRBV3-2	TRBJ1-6	CASSRTVLGVRGESPLHF	TGTGCCAGCAGCCGAACTGTATTAGGTGTCAGGGGCGAATCACCCCTCCACTTT
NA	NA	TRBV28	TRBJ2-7	CASGVYQGGGEQYF	TGTGCCAGCGGAGTTTATCAGGGAGGAGGCGAGCAGTACTTC
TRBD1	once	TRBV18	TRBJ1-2	CASSPPSSGRGLGGYTF	TGTGCCAGCTCACCACCATCCTCTGGCAGGGGGTTAGGTGGCTACACCTTC
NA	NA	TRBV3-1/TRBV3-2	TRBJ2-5	CASSQVVETQYF	TGTGCCAGCAGCCAAGTCGTAGAGACCCAGTACTTC
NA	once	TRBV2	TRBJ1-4	CASKDLSATNEKLFF	TGTGCCAGCAAAGACTTGTCTGCAACTAATGAAAAACTGTTTTTT
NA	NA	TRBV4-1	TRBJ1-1	CASSQKSSGKNTEAFF	TGCGCCAGCAGCCAAAAATCTTCGGGTAAGAACACTGAAGCTTTCTTT
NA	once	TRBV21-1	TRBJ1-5	CASSRLRDRGEQPQHF	TGTGCCAGCAGCAGGCTCCGGGACAGGGGCGAGCAGCCCCAGCATTTT
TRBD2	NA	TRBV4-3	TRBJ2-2	CASSQNLLAGGSVDTGELFF	TGCGCCAGCAGCCAGAACTTATTAGCGGGGGGGTCCGTAGACACCGGGGAGCTGTTTTTT
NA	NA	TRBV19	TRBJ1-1	CASSFQGNTEAFF	TGTGCCAGTAGTTTTCAGGGGAACACTGAAGCTTTCTTT
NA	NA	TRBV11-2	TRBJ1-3	CASRTVYSGNTIYF	TGTGCCAGCAGGACAGTCTACTCTGGAAACACCATATATTTT
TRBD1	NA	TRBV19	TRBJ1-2	CASSRGRGIYGYTF	TGTGCCAGCTCAAGGGGGCGCGGGATTTATGGCTACACCTTC
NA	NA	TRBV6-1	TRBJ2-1	CASSEPRQGKFF	TGTGCCAGCAGTGAACCCCGGCAGGGGAAGTTCTTC
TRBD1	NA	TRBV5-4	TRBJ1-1	CASSLEGARTEAFF	TGTGCCAGCAGCCTGGAGGGGGCGAGAACTGAAGCTTTCTTT
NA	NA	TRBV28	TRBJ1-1	CASSLLVSMNTAFF	TGTGCCAGCAGTTTATTGGTCTCTATGAATACGGCTTTCTTT
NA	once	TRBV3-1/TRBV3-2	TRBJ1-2	CASSQIGQPYGYTF	TGTGCCAGCAGCCAGATTGGACAGCCCTATGGCTACACCTTC
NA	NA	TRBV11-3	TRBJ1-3	CASSYGHGNTIYF	TGTGCCAGCAGTTACGGACACGGCAACACCATATATTTT
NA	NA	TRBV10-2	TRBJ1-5	CASSYIAGSNQPQHF	TGCGCCAGCAGTTACATCGCAGGCAGCAATCAGCCCCAGCATTTT
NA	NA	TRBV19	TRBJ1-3	CASSGLFSTASGNTIYF	TGTGCCAGTAGTGGCCTCTTCTCGACAGCCTCTGGAAACACCATATATTTT
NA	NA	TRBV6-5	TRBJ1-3	CASSYSKSSGNTIYF	TGTGCCAGCAGTTACTCCAAGAGCTCTGGAAACACCATATATTTT
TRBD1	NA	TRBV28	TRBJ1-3	CASGRPGQVASGNTIYF	TGTGCCAGCGGCCGCCCGGGACAGGTGGCCTCTGGAAACACCATATATTTT